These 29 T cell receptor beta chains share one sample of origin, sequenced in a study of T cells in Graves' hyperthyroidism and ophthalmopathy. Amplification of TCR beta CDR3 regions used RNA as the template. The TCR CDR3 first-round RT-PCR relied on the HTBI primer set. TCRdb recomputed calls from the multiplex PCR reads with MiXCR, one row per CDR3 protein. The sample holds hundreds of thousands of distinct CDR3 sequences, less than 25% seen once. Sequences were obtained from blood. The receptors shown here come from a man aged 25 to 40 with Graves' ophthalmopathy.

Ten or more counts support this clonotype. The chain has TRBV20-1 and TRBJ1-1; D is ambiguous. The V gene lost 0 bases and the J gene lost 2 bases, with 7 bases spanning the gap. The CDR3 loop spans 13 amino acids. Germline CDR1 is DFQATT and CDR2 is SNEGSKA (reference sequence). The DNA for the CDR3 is TGCAGTGCTAGAGACTATATTAACACTGAAGCTTTCTTT. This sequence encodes CSARDYINTEAFF.

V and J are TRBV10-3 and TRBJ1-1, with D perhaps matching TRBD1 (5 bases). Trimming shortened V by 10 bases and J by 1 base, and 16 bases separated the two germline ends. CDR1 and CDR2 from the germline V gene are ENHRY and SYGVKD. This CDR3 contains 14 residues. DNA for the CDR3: TGTGCCAGCCGCATTCGGGGGACGAACACTGAAGCTTTCTTT. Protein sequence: CASRIRGTNTEAFF.

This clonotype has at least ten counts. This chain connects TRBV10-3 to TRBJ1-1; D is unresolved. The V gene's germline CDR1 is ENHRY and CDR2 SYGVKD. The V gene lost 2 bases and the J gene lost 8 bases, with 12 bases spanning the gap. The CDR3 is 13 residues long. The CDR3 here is CAISEGGGPEAFF. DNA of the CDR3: TGTGCCATCAGTGAGGGTGGAGGCCCAGAAGCTTTCTTT.

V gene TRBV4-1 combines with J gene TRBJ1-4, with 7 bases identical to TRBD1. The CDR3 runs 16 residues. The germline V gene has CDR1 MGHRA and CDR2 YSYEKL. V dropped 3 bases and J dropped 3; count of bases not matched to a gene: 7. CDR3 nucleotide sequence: TGCGCCAGCAGCCAGGGACAGTCGGGACCTAATGAAAAACTGTTTTTT. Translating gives CASSQGQSGPNEKLFF.

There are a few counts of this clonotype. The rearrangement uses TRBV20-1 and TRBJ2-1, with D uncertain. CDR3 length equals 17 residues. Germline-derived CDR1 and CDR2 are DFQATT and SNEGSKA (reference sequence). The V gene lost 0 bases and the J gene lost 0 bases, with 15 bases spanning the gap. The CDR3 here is CSARDNVHPGSYNEQFF. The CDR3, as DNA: TGCAGTGCTAGAGATAATGTCCACCCGGGCTCCTACAATGAGCAGTTCTTC.

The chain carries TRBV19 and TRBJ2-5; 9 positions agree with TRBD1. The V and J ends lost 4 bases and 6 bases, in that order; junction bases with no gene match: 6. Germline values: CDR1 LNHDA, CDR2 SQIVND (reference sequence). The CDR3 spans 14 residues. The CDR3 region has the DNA TGTGCCAGTAGTACACCGGACAGGGGACAGACCCAGTACTTC. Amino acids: CASSTPDRGQTQYF.

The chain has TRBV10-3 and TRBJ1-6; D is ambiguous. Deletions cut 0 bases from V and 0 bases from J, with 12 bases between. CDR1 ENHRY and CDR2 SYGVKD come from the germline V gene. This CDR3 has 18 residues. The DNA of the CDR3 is TGTGCCATCAGTGAGTCGGGCGGATTGAGCTCCTATAATTCACCCCTCCACTTT. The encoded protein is CAISESGGLSSYNSPLHF.

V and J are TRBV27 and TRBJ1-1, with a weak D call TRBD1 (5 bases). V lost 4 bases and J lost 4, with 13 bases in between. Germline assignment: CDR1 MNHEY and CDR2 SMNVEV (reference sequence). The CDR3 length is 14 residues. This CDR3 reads CASSSIGAATEAFF. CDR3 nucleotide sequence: TGTGCCAGCAGTTCAATAGGGGCCGCCACTGAAGCTTTCTTT.

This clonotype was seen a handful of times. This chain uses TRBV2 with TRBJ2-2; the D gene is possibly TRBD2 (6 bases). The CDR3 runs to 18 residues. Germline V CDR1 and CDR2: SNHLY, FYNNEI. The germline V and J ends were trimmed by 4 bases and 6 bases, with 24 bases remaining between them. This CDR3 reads CASSGELAMRNPAGELFF. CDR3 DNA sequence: TGTGCCAGCAGTGGTGAACTAGCAATGAGGAACCCCGCCGGGGAGCTGTTTTTT.

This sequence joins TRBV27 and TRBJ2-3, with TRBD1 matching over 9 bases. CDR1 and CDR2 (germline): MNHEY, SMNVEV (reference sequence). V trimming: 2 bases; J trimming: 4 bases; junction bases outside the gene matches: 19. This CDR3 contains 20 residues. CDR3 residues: CASSLRGGQGRGRGSDTQYF. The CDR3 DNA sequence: TGTGCCAGCAGTTTAAGGGGGGGACAGGGAAGGGGAAGGGGGTCAGATACGCAGTATTTT.

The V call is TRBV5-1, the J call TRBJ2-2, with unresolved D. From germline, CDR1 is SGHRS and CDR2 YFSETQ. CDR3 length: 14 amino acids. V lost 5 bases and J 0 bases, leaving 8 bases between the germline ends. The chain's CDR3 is CASSYVTNTGELFF. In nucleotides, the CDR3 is TGCGCCAGCAGTTATGTCACGAACACCGGGGAGCTGTTTTTT.

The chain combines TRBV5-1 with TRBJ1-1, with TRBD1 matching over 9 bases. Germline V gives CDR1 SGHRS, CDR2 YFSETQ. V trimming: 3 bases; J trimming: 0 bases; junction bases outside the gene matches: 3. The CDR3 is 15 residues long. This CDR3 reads CASSWGDRVNTEAFF. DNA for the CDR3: TGCGCCAGCAGCTGGGGGGACAGGGTGAACACTGAAGCTTTCTTT.

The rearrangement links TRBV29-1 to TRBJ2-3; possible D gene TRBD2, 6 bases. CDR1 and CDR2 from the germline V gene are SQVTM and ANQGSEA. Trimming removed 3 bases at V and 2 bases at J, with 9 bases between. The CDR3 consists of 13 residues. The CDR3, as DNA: TGCAGCGTTGAGGAGGGGAACACAGATACGCAGTATTTT. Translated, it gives CSVEEGNTDTQYF.

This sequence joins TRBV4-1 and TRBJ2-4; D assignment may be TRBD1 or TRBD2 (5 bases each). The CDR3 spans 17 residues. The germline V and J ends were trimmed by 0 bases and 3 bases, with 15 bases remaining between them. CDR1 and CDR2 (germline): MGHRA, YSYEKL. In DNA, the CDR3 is TGCGCCAGCAGCCAAGATCTCAGGGACCTTAACAAAAACATTCAGTACTTC. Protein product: CASSQDLRDLNKNIQYF.

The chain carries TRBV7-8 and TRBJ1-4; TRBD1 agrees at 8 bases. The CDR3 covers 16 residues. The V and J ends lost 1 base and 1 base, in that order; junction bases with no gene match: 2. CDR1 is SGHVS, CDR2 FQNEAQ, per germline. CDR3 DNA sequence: TGTGCCAGCAGCTTAGGGACAGGGCTAACTAATGAAAAACTGTTTTTT. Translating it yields CASSLGTGLTNEKLFF.

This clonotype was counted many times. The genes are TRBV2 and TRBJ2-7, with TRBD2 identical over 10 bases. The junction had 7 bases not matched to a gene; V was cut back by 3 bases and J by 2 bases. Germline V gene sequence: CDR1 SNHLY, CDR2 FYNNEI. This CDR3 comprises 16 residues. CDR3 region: CASSDGSGRLTYEQYF. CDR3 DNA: TGTGCCAGCAGTGACGGTAGCGGGAGGCTAACCTACGAGCAGTACTTC.

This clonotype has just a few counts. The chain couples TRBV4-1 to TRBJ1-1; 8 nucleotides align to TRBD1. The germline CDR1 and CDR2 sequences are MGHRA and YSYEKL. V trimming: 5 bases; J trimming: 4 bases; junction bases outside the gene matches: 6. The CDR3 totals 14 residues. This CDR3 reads CASSAPGQVTEAFF. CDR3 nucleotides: TGCGCCAGCAGCGCCCCGGGACAGGTCACTGAAGCTTTCTTT.

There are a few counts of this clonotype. The CDR3 bases are TGTGCCAGCAAGAACGGGGCTGAAAAACTGTTTTTT. It is translated as CASKNGAEKLFF. The chain has TRBV6-1 and TRBJ1-4; a weak D match, TRBD1 (5 bases). In germline, CDR1 is MNHNS, CDR2 SASEGT. The CDR3 sequence is 12 residues long. The V end was cut by 7 bases, the J end by 7 bases, with 10 bases between.

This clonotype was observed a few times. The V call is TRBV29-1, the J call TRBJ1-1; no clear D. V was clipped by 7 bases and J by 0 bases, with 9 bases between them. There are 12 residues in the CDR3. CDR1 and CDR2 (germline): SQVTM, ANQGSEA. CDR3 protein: CSEEGLNTEAFF. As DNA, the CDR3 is TGCAGCGAAGAGGGTTTGAACACTGAAGCTTTCTTT.

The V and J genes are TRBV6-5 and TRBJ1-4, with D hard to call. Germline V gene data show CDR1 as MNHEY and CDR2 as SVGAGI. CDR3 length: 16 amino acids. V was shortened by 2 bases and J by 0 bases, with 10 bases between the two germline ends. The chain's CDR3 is CASSYDRPATNEKLFF. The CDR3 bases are TGTGCCAGCAGTTACGACCGACCTGCAACTAATGAAAAACTGTTTTTT.

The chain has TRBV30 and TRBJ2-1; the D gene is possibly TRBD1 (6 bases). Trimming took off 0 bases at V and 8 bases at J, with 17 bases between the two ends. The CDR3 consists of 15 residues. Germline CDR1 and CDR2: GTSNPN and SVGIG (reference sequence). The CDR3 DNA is TGTGCCTGGAGTGTAGAGCAGGGGCGAGTGGATGAGCAGTTCTTC. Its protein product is CAWSVEQGRVDEQFF.

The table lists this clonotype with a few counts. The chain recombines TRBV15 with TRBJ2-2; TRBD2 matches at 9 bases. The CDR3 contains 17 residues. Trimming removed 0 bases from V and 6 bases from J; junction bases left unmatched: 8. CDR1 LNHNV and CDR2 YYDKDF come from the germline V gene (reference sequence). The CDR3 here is CATSREKIAGEAGELFF. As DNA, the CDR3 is TGTGCCACCAGCAGAGAAAAAATAGCGGGAGAGGCCGGGGAGCTGTTTTTT.

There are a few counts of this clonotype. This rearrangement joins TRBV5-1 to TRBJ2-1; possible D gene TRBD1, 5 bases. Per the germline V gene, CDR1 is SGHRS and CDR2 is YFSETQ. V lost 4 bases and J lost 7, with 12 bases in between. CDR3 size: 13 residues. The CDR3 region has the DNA TGCGCCAGCAGCCAGCGACAGACTAATGAGCAGTTCTTC. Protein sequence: CASSQRQTNEQFF.

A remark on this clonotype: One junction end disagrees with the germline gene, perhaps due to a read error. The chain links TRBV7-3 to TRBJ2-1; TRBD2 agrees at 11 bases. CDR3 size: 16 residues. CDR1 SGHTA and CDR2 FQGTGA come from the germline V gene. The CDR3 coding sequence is TGTTCCAGCAGCGATGGGAGACTAGCGGGACTCAATGAGCAGTTCTTC. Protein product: CSSSDGRLAGLNEQFF.

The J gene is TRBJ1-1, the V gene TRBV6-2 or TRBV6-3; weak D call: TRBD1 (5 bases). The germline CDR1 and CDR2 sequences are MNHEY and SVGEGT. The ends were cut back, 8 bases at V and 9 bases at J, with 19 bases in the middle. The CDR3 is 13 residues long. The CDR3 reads CASGQRGGIKAFF. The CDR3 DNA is TGTGCCAGCGGTCAAAGGGGAGGAATAAAAGCTTTCTTT.

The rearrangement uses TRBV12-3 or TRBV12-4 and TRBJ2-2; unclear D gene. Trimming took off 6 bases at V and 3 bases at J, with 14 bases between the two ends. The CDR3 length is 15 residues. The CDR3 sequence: CASRGLSVYTGELFF. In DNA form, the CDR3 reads TGTGCCAGCAGGGGGTTGAGCGTCTACACCGGGGAGCTGTTTTTT.

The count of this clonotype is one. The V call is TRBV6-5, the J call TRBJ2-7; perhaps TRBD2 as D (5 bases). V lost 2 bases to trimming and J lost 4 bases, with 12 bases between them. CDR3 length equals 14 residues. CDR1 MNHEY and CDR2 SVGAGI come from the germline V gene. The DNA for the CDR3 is TGTGCCAGCAGTTACGTCCCGGGAATGTACGAGCAGTACTTC. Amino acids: CASSYVPGMYEQYF.

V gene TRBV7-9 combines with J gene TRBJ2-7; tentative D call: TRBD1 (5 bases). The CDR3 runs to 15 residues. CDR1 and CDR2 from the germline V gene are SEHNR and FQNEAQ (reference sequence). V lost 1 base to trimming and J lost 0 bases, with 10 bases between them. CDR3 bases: TGTGCCAGCAGCTTAGTCGACAGCCTCTCCTACGAGCAGTACTTC. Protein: CASSLVDSLSYEQYF.

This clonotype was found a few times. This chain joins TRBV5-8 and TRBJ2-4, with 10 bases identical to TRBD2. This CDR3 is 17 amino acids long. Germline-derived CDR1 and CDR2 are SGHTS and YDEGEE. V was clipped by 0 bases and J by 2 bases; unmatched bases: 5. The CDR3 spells CASSLVGTSASKNIQYF. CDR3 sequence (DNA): TGTGCCAGCAGCTTGGTCGGGACTAGCGCATCCAAAAACATTCAGTACTTC.